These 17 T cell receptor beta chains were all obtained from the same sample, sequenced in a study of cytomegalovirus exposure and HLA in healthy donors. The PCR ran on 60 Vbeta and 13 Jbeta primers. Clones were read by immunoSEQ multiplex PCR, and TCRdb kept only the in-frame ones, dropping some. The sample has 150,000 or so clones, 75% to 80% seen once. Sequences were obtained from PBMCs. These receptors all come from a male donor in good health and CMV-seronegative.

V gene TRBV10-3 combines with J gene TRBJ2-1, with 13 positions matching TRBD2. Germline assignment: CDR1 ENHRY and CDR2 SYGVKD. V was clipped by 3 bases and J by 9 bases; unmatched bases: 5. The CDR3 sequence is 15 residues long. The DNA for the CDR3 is TGTGCCATCAGTGAACTAGCGGGAGGGCCTGGTGAGCAGTTCTTC. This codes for CAISELAGGPGEQFF.

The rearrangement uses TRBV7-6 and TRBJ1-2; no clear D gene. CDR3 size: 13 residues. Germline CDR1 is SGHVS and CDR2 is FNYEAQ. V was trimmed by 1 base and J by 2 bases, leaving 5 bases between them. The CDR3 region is CASSLDQNYGYTF. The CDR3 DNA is TGTGCCAGCAGCTTAGACCAGAACTATGGCTACACCTTC. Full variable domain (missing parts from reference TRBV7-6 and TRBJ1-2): GAGVSQSPRYKVTKRGQDVALRCDPISGHVSLYWYRQALGQGPEFLTYFNYEAQQDKSGLPNDRFSAERPEGSISTLTIQRTEQRDSAMYRCASSLDQNYGYTFGSGTRLTVV.

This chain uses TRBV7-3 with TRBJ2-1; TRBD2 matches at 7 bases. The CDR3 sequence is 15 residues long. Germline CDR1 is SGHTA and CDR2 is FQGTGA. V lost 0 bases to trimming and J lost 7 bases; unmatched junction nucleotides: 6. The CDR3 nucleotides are TGTGCCAGCAGCTTAACTGGGGGAGGGCGGAATGAGCAGTTCTTC. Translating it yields CASSLTGGGRNEQFF.

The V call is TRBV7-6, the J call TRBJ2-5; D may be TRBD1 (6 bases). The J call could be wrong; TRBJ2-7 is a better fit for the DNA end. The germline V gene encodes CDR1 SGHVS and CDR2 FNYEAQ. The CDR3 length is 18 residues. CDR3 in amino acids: CASSTMGRGSLLSYEQYF. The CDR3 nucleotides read TGTGCCAGCAGCACCATGGGCAGGGGTTCGCTCCTCTCCTACGAGCAGTACTTC.

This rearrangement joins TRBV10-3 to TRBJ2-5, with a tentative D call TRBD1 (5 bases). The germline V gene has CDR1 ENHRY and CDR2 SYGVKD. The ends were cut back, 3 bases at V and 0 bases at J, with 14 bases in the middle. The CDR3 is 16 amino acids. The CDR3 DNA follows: TGTGCCATCAGTGATCCACCCTGGGGCTACCAAGAGACCCAGTACTTC. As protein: CAISDPPWGYQETQYF.

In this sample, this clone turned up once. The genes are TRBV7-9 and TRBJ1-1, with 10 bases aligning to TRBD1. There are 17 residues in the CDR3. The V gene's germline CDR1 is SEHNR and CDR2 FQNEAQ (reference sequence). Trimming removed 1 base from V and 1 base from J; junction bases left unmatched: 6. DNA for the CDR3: TGTGCCAGCAGCTTAGTTCGGGGACAGGGGCCGAACACTGAAGCTTTCTTT. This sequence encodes CASSLVRGQGPNTEAFF.

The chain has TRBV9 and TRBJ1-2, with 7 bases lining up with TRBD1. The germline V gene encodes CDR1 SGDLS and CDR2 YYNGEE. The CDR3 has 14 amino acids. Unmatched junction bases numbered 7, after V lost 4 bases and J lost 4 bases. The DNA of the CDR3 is TGTGCCAGCAGCCCCGGGGACAGCCTCTATGGCTACACCTTC. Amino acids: CASSPGDSLYGYTF.

CDR3: CASSQDWTSGSQYF. The CDR3 DNA reads as TGTGCCAGCAGCCAAGATTGGACTAGCGGGAGCCAGTACTTC. V usage is TRBV14 and J usage is TRBJ2-7, with TRBD2 matching over 13 bases. The CDR3 contains 14 residues. The trim removed 0 bases at V and 10 bases at J, leaving 3 bases unmatched. Per germline, CDR1 SGHDN and CDR2 FVKESK.

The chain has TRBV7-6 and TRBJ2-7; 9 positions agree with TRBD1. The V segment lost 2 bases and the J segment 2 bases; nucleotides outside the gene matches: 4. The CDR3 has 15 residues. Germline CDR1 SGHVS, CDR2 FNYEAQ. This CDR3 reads CASSLSTGGPYEQYF. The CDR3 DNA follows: TGTGCCAGCAGCTTATCAACAGGGGGCCCCTACGAGCAGTACTTC.

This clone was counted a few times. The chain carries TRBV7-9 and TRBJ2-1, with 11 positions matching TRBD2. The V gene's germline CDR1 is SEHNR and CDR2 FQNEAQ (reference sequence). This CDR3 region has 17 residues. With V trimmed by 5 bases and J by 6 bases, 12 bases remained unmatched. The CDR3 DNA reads TGTGCCAGCAGCCGCCCCAGGACTAGCGGGTTGAGCAATGAGCAGTTCTTC. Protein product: CASSRPRTSGLSNEQFF.

CDR3 sequence: CASSPWTGLTDTQYF. The CDR3 coding sequence is TGTGCCAGCAGCCCATGGACAGGCCTCACAGATACGCAGTATTTT. The chain has TRBV7-2 and TRBJ2-3; TRBD1 matches at 7 bases. The germline gives CDR1 SGHTA, CDR2 FQGNSA. Trimming at V came to 5 bases and at J to 2 bases, leaving 7 bases not matched to a gene. This CDR3 spans 15 amino acids.

The CDR3 reads CASLGFTGELFF. The CDR3 bases are TGTGCCAGCCTGGGCTTCACCGGGGAGCTGTTTTTT. This chain joins TRBV6-6 and TRBJ2-2; D is uncertain. The CDR3 spans 12 residues. The V gene's germline CDR1 is MNHNY and CDR2 SVGAGI (reference sequence). Trimming shortened V by 8 bases and J by 4 bases, and 8 bases separated the two germline ends.

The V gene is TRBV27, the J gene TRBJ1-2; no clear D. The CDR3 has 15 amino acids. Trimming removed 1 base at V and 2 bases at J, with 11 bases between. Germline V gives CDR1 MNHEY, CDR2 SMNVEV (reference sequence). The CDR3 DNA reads TGTGCCAGCAGTTTATGGGCAACCGCGAACTATGGCTACACCTTC. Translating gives CASSLWATANYGYTF.

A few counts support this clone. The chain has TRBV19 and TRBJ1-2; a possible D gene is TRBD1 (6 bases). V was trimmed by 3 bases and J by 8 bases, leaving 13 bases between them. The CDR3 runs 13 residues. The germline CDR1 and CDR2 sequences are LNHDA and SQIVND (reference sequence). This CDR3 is CASSIAGERGYTF. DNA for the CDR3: TGTGCCAGTAGTATTGCAGGGGAGAGAGGCTACACCTTC.

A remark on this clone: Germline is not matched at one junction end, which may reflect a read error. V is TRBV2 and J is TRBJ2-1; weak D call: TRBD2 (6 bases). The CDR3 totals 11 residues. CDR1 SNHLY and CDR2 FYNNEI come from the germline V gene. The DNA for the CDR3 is TGTGCCAGCACTGAACGGGGGGAGCAGTTCTTC. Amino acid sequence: CASTERGEQFF.

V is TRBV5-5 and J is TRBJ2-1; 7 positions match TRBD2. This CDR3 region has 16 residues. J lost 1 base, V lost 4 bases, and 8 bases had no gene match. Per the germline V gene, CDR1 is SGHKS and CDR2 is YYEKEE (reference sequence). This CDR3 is CASSTPSSGSYNEQFF. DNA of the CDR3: TGTGCCAGCAGCACACCATCTAGCGGTTCCTACAATGAGCAGTTCTTC.

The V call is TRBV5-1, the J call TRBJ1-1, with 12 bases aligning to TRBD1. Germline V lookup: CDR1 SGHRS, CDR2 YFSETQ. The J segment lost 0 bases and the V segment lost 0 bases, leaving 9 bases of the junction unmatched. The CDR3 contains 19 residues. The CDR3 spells CASSLGWLGTGGLNTEAFF. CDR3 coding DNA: TGCGCCAGCAGCTTGGGGTGGCTGGGGACAGGGGGCTTGAACACTGAAGCTTTCTTT.